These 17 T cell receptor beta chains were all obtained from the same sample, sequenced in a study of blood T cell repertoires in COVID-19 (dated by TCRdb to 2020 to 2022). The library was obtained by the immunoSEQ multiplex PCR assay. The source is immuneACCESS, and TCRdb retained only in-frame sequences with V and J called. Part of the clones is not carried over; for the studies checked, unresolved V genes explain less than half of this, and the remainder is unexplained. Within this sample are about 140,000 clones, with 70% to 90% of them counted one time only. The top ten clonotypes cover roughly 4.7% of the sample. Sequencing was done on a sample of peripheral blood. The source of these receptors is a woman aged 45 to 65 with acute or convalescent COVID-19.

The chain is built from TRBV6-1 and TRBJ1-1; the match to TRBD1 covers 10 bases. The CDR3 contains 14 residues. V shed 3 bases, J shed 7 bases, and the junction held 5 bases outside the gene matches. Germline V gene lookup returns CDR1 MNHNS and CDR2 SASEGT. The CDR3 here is CASSDGQGVSEAFF. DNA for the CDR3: TGTGCCAGCAGTGACGGACAGGGGGTGAGTGAAGCTTTCTTT.

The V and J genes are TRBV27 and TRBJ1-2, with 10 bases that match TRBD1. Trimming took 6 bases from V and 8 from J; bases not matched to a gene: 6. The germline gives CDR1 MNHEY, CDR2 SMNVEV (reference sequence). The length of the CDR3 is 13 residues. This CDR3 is CASSRDRGEGYTF. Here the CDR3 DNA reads TGTGCCAGCAGCCGGGACAGGGGAGAAGGCTACACCTTC.

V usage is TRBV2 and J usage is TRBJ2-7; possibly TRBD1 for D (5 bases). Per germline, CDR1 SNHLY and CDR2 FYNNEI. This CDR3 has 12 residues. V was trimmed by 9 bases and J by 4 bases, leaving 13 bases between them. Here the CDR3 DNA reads TGTGCCAGTGTTCTCGACAGTTACGAGCAGTACTTC. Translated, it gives CASVLDSYEQYF.

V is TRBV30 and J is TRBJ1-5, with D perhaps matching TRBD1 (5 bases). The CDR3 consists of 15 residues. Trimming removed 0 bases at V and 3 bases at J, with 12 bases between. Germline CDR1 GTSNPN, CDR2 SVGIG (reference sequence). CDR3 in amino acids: CAWSVGGAFNQPQHF. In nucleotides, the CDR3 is TGTGCCTGGAGTGTAGGAGGGGCGTTCAATCAGCCCCAGCATTTT.

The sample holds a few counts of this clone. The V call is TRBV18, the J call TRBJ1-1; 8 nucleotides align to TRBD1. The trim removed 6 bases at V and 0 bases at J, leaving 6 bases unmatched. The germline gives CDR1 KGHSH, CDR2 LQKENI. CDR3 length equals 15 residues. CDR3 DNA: TGTGCCAGCTCGCCTCGGACAGGGTTGAACACTGAAGCTTTCTTT. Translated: CASSPRTGLNTEAFF. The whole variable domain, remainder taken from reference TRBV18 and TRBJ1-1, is NAGVMQNPRHLVRRRGQEARLRCSPMKGHSHVYWYRQLPEEGLKFMVYLQKENIIDESGMPKERFSAEFPKEGPSILRIQQVVRGDSAAYFCASSPRTGLNTEAFFGQGTRLTVV.

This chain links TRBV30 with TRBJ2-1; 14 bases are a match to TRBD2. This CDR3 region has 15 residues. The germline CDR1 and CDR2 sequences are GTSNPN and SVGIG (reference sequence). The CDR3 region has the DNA TGTGCGGGACTAGCGGGGGAAAGCTCCTACAATGAGCAGTTCTTC. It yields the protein CAGLAGESSYNEQFF. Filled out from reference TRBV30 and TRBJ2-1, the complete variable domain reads SQTIHQWPATLVQPVGSPLSLECTVEGTSNPNLYWYRQAAGRGLQLLFYSVGIGQISSEVPQNLSASRPQDRQFILSSKKLLLSDSGFYLCAGLAGESSYNEQFFGPGTRLTVL.

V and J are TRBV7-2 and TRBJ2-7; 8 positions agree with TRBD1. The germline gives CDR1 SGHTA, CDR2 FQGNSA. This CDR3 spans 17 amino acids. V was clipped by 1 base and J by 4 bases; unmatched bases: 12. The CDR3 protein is CASSLEARDRWRYEQYF. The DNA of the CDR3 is TGTGCCAGCAGCTTAGAAGCCCGGGACAGGTGGCGGTACGAGCAGTACTTC. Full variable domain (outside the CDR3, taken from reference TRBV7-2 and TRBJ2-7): GAGVSQSPSNKVTEKGKDVELRCDPISGHTALYWYRQSLGQGLEFLIYFQGNSAPDKSGLPSDRFSAERTGGSVSTLTIQRTQQEDSAVYLCASSLEARDRWRYEQYFGPGTRLTVT.

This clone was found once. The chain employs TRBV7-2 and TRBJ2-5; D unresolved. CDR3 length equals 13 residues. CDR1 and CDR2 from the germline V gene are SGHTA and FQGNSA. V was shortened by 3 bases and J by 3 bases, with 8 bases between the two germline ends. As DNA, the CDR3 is TGTGCCAGCAGCTTCAACAACGAAGAGACCCAGTACTTC. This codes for CASSFNNEETQYF.

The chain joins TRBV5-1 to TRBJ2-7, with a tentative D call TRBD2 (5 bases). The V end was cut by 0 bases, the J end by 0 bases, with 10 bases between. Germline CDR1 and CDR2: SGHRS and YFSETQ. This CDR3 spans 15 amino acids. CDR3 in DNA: TGCGCCAGCAGCTTGGGTTTCCTAGCCTCCTACGAGCAGTACTTC. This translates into CASSLGFLASYEQYF.

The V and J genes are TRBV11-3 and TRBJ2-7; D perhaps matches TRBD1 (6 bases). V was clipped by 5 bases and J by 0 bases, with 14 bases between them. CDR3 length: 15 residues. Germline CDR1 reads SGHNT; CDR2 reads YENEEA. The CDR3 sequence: CASSVTGISSYEQYF. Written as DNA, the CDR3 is TGTGCCAGCAGCGTAACAGGGATTTCCTCCTACGAGCAGTACTTC.

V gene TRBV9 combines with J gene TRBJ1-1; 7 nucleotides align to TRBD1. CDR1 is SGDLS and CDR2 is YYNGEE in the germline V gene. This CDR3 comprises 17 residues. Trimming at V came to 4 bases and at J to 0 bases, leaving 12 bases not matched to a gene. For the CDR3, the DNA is TGTGCCAGCAGCCACAAAGAGACGGGACAGCTGAACACTGAAGCTTTCTTT. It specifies CASSHKETGQLNTEAFF.

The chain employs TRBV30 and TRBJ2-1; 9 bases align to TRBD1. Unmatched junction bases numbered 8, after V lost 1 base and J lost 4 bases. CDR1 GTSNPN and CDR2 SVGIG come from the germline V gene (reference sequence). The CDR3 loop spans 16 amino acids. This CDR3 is CAWSEPGQGTYNEQFF. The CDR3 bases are TGTGCCTGGAGTGAGCCGGGACAGGGTACGTACAATGAGCAGTTCTTC.

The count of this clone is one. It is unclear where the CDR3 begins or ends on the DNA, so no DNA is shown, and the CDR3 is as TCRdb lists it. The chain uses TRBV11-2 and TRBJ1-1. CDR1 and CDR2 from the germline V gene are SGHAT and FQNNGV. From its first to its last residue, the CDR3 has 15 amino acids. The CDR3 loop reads CASSQVSLSAQRAFF.

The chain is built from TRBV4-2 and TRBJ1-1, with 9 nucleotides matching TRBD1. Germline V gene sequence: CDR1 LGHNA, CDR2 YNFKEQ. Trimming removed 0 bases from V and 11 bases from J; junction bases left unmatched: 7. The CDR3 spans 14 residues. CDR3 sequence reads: CASSQDTGGAAAFF. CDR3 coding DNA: TGTGCCAGCAGCCAAGATACAGGGGGCGCCGCCGCTTTCTTT.

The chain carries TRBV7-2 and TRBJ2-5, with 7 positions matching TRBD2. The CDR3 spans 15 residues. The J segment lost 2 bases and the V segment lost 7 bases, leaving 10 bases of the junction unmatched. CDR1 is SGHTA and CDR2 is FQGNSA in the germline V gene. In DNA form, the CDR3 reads TGTGCCAGCACCCTCCTGGGGGGGAGGCAAGAGACCCAGTACTTC. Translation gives CASTLLGGRQETQYF.

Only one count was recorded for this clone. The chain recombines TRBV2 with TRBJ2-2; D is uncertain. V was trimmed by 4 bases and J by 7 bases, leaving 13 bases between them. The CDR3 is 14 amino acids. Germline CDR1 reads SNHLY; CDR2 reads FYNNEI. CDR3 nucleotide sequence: TGTGCCAGCAGTGGTCAGTCCCGTGACGGGGAGCTGTTTTTT. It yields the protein CASSGQSRDGELFF.

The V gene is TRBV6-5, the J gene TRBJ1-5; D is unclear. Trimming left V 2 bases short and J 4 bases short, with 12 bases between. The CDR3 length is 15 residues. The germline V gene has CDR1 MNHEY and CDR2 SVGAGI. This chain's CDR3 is CASSYKAADNQPQHF. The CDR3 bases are TGTGCCAGCAGTTACAAGGCGGCAGATAATCAGCCCCAGCATTTT.